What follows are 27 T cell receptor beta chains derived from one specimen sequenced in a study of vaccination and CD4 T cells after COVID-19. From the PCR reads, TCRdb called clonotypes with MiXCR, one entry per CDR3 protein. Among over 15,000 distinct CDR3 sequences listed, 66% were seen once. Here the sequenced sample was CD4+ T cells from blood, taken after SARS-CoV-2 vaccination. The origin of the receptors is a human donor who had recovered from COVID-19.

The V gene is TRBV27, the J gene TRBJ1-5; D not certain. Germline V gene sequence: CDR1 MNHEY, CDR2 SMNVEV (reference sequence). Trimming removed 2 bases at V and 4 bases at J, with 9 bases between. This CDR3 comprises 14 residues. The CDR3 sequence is CASSLRSGNQPQHF. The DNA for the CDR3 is TGTGCCAGCAGTTTAAGGAGCGGGAATCAGCCCCAGCATTTT.

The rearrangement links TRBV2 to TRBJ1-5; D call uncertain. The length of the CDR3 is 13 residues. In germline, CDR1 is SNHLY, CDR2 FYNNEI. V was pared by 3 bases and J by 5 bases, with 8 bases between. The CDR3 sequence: CASSDHLDQPQHF. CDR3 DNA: TGTGCCAGCAGTGATCACCTAGATCAGCCCCAGCATTTT.

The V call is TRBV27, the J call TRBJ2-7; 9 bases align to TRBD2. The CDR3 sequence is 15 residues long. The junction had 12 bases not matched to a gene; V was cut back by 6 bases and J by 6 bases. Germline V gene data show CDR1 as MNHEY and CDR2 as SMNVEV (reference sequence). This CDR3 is CASSMLLAGPSEQYF. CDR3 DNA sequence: TGTGCCAGCAGCATGCTACTAGCGGGTCCTTCCGAGCAGTACTTC.

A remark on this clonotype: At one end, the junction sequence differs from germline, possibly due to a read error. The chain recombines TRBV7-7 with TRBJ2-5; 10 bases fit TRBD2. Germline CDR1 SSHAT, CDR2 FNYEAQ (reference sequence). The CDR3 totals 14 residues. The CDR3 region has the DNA TGTGCTAGCACCCCAGCGGGAGGGGGAGAGACCCAGTACTTC. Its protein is CASTPAGGGETQYF.

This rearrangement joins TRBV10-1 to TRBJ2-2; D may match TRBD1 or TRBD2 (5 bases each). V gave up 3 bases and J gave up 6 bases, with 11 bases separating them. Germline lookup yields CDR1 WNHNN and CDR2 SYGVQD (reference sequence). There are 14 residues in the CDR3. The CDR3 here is CASSEEGPPGELFF. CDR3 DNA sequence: TGCGCCAGCAGTGAAGAGGGACCCCCCGGGGAGCTGTTTTTT.

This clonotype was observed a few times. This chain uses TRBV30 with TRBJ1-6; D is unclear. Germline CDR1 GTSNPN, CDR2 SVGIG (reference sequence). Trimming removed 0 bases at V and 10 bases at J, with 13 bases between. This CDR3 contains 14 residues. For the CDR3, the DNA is TGTGCCTGGAGTGTAAGGAGCCCTTCATCACCCCTCCACTTT. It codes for CAWSVRSPSSPLHF.

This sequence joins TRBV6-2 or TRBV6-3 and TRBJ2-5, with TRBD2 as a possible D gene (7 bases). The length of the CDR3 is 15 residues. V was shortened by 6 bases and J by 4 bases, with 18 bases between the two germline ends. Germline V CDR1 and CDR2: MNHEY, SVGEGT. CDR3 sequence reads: CASSPSGRGVETQYF. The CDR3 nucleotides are TGTGCCAGCAGCCCTTCTGGGAGGGGGGTAGAGACCCAGTACTTC.

The CDR3 DNA sequence: TGTGCCTGGATTATACCAGGAGGTGGAAACACCATATATTTT. Residues: CAWIIPGGGNTIYF. V is TRBV30 and J is TRBJ1-3; D is unclear. The CDR3 extends over 14 amino acids. Trimming cost V 4 bases and J 3 bases, with 13 bases left between them. CDR1 and CDR2 (germline): GTSNPN, SVGIG (reference sequence). The complete variable domain, with remaining parts taken from reference TRBV30 and TRBJ1-3, reads SQTIHQWPATLVQPVGSPLSLECTVEGTSNPNLYWYRQAAGRGLQLLFYSVGIGQISSEVPQNLSASRPQDRQFILSSKKLLLSDSGFYLCAWIIPGGGNTIYFGEGSWLTVV.

The CDR3 reads CASSDGPRTNTGELFF. CDR3 nucleotide sequence: TGTGCCAGCAGTGATGGGCCTAGAACGAACACCGGGGAGCTGTTTTTT. J is TRBJ2-2 and V is TRBV2; D gene uncertain. The CDR3 covers 16 residues. Between the trimmed V and J ends, which lost 3 bases and 0 bases, there was a span of 11 bases. The germline CDR1 and CDR2 sequences are SNHLY and FYNNEI.

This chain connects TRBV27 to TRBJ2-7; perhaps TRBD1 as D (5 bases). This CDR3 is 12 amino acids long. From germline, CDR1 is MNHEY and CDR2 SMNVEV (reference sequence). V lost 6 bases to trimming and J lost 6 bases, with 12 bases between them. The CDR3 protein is CASRNRQSEQYF. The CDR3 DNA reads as TGTGCCAGCAGAAACCGACAGTCCGAGCAGTACTTC.

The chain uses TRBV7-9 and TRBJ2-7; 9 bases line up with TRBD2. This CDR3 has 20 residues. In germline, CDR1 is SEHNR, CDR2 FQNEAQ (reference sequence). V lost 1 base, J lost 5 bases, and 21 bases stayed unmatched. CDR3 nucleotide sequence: TGTGCCAGCAGCTTAGTATATTTGGGGACTAGCATTGGGGGATCGGACGAGCAGTACTTC. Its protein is CASSLVYLGTSIGGSDEQYF.

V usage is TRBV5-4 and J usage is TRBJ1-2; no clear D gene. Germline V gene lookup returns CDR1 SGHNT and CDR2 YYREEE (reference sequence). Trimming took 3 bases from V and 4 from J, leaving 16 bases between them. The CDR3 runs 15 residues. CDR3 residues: CASSSTSAEFYGYTF. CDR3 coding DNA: TGTGCCAGCAGCTCGACCTCGGCGGAATTCTATGGCTACACCTTC.

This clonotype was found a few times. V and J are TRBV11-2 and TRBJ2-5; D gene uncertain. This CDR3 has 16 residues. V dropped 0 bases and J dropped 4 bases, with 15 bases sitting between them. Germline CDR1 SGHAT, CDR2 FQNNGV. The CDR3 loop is CASSLDLRPTRETQYF. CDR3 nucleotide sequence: TGTGCCAGCAGCTTAGACCTCAGGCCCACGCGAGAGACCCAGTACTTC.

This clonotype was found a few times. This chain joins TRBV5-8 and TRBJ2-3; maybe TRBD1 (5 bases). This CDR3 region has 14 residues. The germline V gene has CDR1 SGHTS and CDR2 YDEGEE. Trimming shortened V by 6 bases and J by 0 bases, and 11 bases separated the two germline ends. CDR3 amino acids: CASINAGSTDTQYF. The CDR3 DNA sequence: TGTGCCAGCATCAACGCAGGGAGCACAGATACGCAGTATTTT.

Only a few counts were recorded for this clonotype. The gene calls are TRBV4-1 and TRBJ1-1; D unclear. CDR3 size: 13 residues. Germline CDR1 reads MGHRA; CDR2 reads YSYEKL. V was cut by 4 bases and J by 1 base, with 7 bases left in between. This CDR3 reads CASSRGPNTEAFF. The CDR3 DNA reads TGCGCCAGCAGCCGTGGACCGAACACTGAAGCTTTCTTT.

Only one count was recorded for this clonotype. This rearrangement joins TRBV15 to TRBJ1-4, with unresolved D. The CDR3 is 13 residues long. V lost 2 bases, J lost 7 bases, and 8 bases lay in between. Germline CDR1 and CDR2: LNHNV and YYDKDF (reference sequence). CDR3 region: CATSRTSAEKLFF. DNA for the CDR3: TGTGCCACCAGCAGAACTTCGGCTGAAAAACTGTTTTTT.

Here the CDR3 reads CSAVTMDYGYTF. CDR3 in DNA: TGCAGTGCCGTGACCATGGACTATGGCTACACCTTC. The chain recombines TRBV20-1 with TRBJ1-2; D not resolved. V lost 6 bases and J 3 bases, leaving 11 bases between the germline ends. CDR1 and CDR2 (germline): DFQATT, SNEGSKA (reference sequence). The length of the CDR3 is 12 residues.

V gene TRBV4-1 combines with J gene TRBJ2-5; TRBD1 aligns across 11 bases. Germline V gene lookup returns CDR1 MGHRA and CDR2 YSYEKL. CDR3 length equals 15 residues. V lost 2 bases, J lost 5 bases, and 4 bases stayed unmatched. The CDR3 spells CASSQRTGGWETQYF. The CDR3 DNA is TGCGCCAGCAGCCAAAGGACAGGGGGCTGGGAGACCCAGTACTTC.

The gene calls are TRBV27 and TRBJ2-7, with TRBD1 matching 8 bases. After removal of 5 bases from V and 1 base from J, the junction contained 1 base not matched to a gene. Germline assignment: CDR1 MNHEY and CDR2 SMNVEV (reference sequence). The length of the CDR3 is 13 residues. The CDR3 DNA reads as TGTGCCAGCAGTCGACAGGGGTCCTACGAGCAGTACTTC. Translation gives CASSRQGSYEQYF.

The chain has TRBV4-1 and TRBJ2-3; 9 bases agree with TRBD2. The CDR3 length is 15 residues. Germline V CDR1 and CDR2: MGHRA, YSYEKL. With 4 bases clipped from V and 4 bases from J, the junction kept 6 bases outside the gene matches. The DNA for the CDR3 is TGCGCCAGCAGCCTTTCGGGACTAGCACCAGATACGCAGTATTTT. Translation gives CASSLSGLAPDTQYF.

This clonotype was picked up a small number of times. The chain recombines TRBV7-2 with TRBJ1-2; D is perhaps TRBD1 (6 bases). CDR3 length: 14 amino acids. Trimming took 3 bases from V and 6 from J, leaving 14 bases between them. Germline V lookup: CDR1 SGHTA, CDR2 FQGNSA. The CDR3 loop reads CASSFHTGYDGYTF. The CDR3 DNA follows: TGTGCCAGCAGCTTCCACACAGGGTATGATGGCTACACCTTC. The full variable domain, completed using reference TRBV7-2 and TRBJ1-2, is GAGVSQSPSNKVTEKGKDVELRCDPISGHTALYWYRQSLGQGLEFLIYFQGNSAPDKSGLPSDRFSAERTGGSVSTLTIQRTQQEDSAVYLCASSFHTGYDGYTFGSGTRLTVV.

CDR3 in DNA: TGTGCCAGCAGACTTATGACAGGGACCGGGGAGCTGTTTTTT. Amino acids: CASRLMTGTGELFF. V gene TRBV6-1 combines with J gene TRBJ2-2; 7 positions match TRBD1. V dropped 6 bases and J dropped 5; count of bases not matched to a gene: 6. Germline V lookup: CDR1 MNHNS, CDR2 SASEGT. The CDR3 contains 14 residues.

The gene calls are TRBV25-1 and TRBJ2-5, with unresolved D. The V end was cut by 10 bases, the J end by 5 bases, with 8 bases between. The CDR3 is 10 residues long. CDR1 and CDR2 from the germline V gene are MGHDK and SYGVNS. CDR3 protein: CATSWETQYF. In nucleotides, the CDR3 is TGTGCCACCTCCTGGGAGACCCAGTACTTC.

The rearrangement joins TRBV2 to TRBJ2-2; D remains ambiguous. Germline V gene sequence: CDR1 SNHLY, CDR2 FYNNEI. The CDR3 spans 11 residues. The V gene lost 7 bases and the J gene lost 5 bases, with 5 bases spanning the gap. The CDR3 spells CASKGTGELFF. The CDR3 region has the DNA TGTGCCAGCAAAGGGACCGGGGAGCTGTTTTTT.

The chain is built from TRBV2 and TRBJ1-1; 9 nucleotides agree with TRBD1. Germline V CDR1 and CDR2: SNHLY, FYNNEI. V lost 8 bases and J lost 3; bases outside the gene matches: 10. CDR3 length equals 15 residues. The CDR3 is CASGKRDRADTEAFF. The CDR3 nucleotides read TGTGCCAGCGGGAAAAGGGACAGGGCCGACACTGAAGCTTTCTTT.

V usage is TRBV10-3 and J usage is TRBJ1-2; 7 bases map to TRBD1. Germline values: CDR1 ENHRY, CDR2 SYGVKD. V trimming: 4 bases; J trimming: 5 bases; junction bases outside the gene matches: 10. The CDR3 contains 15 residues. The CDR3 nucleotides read TGTGCCATCAGTGTCGGGACAGCGATGCTATATGGCTACACCTTC. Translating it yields CAISVGTAMLYGYTF.

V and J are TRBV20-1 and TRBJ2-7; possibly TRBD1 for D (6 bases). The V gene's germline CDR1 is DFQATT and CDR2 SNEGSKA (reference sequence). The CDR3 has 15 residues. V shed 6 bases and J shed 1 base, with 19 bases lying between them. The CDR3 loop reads CSAPWSGAKSYEQYF. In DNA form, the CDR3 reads TGCAGTGCCCCCTGGTCAGGGGCCAAATCCTACGAGCAGTACTTC.